The T cell receptor (beta chain) described here comes from a study of shared clonotypes between healthy human individuals. Partitioning of CD4+ cells yielded a CD45RA+ naive subset and a CD45RA-negative memory subset. Sequencing used immunoSEQ multiplex PCR; TCRdb keeps in-frame clones, though not all of them. The sample has over a million clones; around 74% are singletons. The CDR3 totals 17 residues. Germline CDR1 and CDR2: SGHRS and YFSETQ. V lost 0 bases and J 0 bases, leaving 13 bases between the germline ends. The TCR comes from a man younger than 30 in good health. Input material: memory CD4+ T cells sorted from blood. As to subset: CD45RA-negative fraction. This chain joins TRBV5-1 and TRBJ1-3; unclear D gene. CDR3 sequence: CASSLGGRQISGNTIYF. The CDR3, as DNA: TGCGCCAGCAGCTTGGGTGGCCGACAAATCTCTGGAAACACCATATATTTT.